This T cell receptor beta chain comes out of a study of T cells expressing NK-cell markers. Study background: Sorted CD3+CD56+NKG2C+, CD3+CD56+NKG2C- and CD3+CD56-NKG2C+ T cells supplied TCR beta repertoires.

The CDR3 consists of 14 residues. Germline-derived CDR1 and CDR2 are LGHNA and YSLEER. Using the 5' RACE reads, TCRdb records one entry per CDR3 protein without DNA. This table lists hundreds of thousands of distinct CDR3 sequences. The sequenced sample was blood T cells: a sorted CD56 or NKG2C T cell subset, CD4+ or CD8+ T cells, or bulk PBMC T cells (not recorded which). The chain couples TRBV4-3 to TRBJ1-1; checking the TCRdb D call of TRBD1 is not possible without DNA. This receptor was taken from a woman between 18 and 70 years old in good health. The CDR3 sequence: CASSQRGRRTEAFF.